This T cell receptor (beta chain) derives from a study of cytomegalovirus exposure and HLA in healthy donors (dated by TCRdb to the late 2010s). Context from the whole study: In an earlier analysis of roughly 500 of the donors, approximately 300 Gb of sequence data and just under 120 million unique TCR beta sequences from 150 million to 200 million T cells were reported. An early release covering roughly 580 HLA-typed donors comprised about 290 gigabases of sequencing data and approximately 85 million unique TCR sequences. Among the roughly 380 genotyped donors, around 79% belonged to the genetic ancestry cluster associated with self-reported Caucasian donors. The aim of the study was to test whether cataloging public T cell receptors could identify signatures of past pathogen exposure. The study used immunosequencing to profile the T cell repertoires of approximately 630 subjects and linked those repertoires to cytomegalovirus serostatus. Along with the roughly 670-subject first cohort, a separate validation cohort of some 130 different subjects was used. To predict cytomegalovirus infection status, the study combined high-throughput TCR immunosequencing, statistical association of individual TCRs with disease status, and machine learning. A later analysis re-analyzed previously published TCR beta repertoires from about 600 donors and added high-resolution HLA genotyping to study TCR occurrence patterns. The later analysis used no new phenotypic data to find candidate immune exposures, relying instead on TCR beta sequences and their occurrence across donors. An earlier analysis of 587 of the donors applied high-throughput TCR beta sequencing to assess whether each TCR beta V gene segment acted as functional or pseudogenic. Donor age, sex, ethnicity and CMV serostatus were compiled together with the repertoire data. A later genetic analysis used genome-wide SNP genotypes for 398 of the 666 donors, treating that subset as a discovery cohort. All discovery cohort repertoires had been generated using a single sequencing platform. Class I and class II HLA loci were covered by the typing at four-digit resolution. Typing coverage varied by locus: 629-630 donors for A, B, C, DRB1 and DQB1; roughly 510 for DQA1; approximately 570 for DPA1; 450 to 480 for DPB1. A handful of DR-DQ haplotypes were handled as single units for association and clustering because linkage in the cohort was strong. Among a few hundred genotyped donors of the cohort, an average of around 240,000 unique TCR beta nucleotide sequences were sequenced per donor, roughly 18% of them non-productive.

The cohort consisted of approximately 670 healthy bone marrow donors. All cohort members were sampled while nominally healthy, although unrecorded immune exposures were likely present. The donor tested CMV seropositive, placing the donor among the roughly 300 seropositive members of the cohort. Each donor provided a peripheral blood sample, and peripheral blood mononuclear cells were used for TCR beta sequencing. The Qiagen DNeasy Blood Extraction Kit was used to extract genomic DNA from the blood cell samples. Receptor amplification or capture employed the immunoSEQ multiplex PCR assay. A mixture of 60 forward primers for TCR Vbeta segments and 13 reverse primers for TCR Jbeta segments was used in the multiplex PCR. Amplification of the CDR3 region of rearranged TCR beta genes was performed with a multiplex PCR assay on genomic DNA. The Illumina HiSeq System was used to sequence the amplified TCR beta libraries as 87-base-pair reads. In the source study's methods: In a later analysis, roughly 80 million unique TCR beta chains were counted across the roughly 670 repertoires, and some 10 million of these chains were shared by at least two donors. Raw reads were error-corrected and collapsed into unique sequences by a nearest-neighbor algorithm in which closely related sequences were merged to remove PCR and sequencing errors. Alignment of CDR3 sequences to IMGT reference sequences was used to assign V, D and J gene segments. For a sequence to be retained, at least a six-nucleotide match to both a V gene segment and a J gene segment was required. A rearrangement was called productive if the CDR3 had no stop codons and remained in frame with V and J, and every other rearrangement was called non-productive. CDR3 was defined according to IMGT convention as the region running from the second conserved V-encoded cysteine to the conserved J-encoded phenylalanine. The earlier analysis of some 580 of the donors excluded any sequence lacking an unambiguous match to a single V gene segment. In an earlier analysis of almost 600 of the donors, a V segment was called functional when productive rearrangements were above 56.7%, and segregating when the standard deviation between donors exceeded 5%. A statistical classification framework was built to diagnose cytomegalovirus status from the catalog of TCR beta chain sequences. V and J gene assignment, in a later analysis, came from comparing TCR nucleotide sequences with IMGT/GENE-DB human TR gene sequences. A later analysis assigned CDR3 sequences and most-parsimonious VDJ recombination scenarios with the TCRdist pipeline. In a later analysis, every TCR beta chain was defined by the combination of its CDR3 amino acid sequence and its V-gene family, and reads without a unique V-gene family were dropped. As a way to deal with suspected cross-contamination and a sequencing artifact, a later analysis dropped hundreds of nucleotide sequences that were highly shared and had low generation probability. In a later analysis, a clonal expansion index for each public chain was calculated from normalized within-repertoire ranks of inferred template counts. A later analysis computed generation probabilities with a VDJ recombination model fitted to out-of-frame rearrangements, and checked the results against IGoR. Hypergeometric tests were used in a later analysis to score TCR-TCR, TCR-HLA and TCR-CMV co-occurrence, with a repertoire-size bias correction applied to the TCR pairs. In a later analysis, false discovery rates were estimated by permuting HLA or CMV assignments 20 times. In a later analysis, co-occurring TCRs were grouped using DBSCAN, and TCRdist sequence similarity was added for clustering within HLA-allele-positive subsets. Co-occurrence clustering excluded repertoires with fewer than 30,000 or more than 120,000 public chains, plus five with anomalous nucleotide sharing. TCRdb took over this immuneACCESS table, retaining in-frame rearrangements with V and J assigned. Such tables are incomplete; in checked studies, under half of the missing clones stem from an unresolved V gene, and the remainder is unexplained. That table is the source of V, J and clone size, and D and trimming were worked out from the DNA. The sample table holds about 170,000 clones, of which about 65% were seen once. Roughly 6.6% of the sample belongs to the ten largest clones.

In the case of this clone: Its target antigen remains unknown. One base away there is no much larger clone; base qualities are not given.

Per the germline V gene (reference sequence), SEHNR is the CDR1 and FQNEAQ is the CDR2. The CDR3 spans 14 residues, from the cysteine through the phenylalanine. The only DNA kept is the CDR3, 42 bases in frame from the first base. The germline V and J ends show losses of 4 bases and 8 bases respectively, and no gene match explains 6 bases of the junction. The study at large found these results: An earlier analysis of approximately 570 of the donors showed that most TCR beta V segments appeared in productive rearrangements either about 87% or about 30% of the time, which broadly matched IMGT annotations. A total of about 180 TCR beta chains were listed by the study as associated with cytomegalovirus. According to the authors, the approach could potentially be generalized to other disease states and immunological phenotypes. A later analysis reported that several top co-occurrence clusters appeared linked to parvovirus B19, influenza, CMV and Epstein-Barr virus. In a later analysis, most CMV-associated TCR beta chains were found to appear HLA-restricted, with HLA associations seemingly driven largely by CMV exposure. A cluster of highly shared sequence variants was judged likely to be a technical artifact of the sequencing pipeline. Across donors, most TCR sequences were observed very rarely, whereas some public TCRs were present in many individuals. HLA typing was unavailable for some donors at each locus, so association tests used only the typed subset. A later analysis found that TCR association rates varied across HLA loci, with DRB1 alleles showing the most associated TCRs and HLA-C alleles the fewest. In this cohort, only TCR beta chains were sequenced, and detectable features were limited by the absence of alpha or paired-chain data. Seventeen rarely observed V segments, including chromosome 9 orphons, were excluded from the earlier analysis of just under 600 of the donors because counts were too low. Some IMGT-functional V segments, including TRBV6-2 and TRBV6-3, could not be distinguished by the 87-base-pair reads and were therefore excluded. A few of the identified cytomegalovirus-associated TCR beta chains were confirmed in vitro to be specific for cytomegalovirus antigens. At a false discovery rate of 0.05, a later analysis linked 15,000 to 20,000 TCR beta sequences to specific HLA alleles. A later genetic analysis reported fewer N-insertions in productive TCRs among donors in an Asian-associated ancestry cluster than the roughly 700-donor mean. Linkage disequilibrium might explain the correlated functional status among segregating V segments, but an unknown experimental factor could not be excluded. When HLA alleles, especially DR and DQ, strongly co-occurred, attributing TCR associations to individual alleles was difficult. A further reported finding was that TCR beta sequences accurately predicted the HLA-A and HLA-B alleles for most subjects in the first cohort. For the cohort, immune exposure information was limited to CMV serostatus. In a later analysis, HLA-associated TCR beta chains showed more clonal expansion and lower generation probabilities than non-associated chains that were equally common. Presence/absence analyses assumed roughly uniform sequencing depth across donors, an assumption that may not hold. The classifier was reported to diagnose cytomegalovirus status with high specificity and sensitivity in both the original cohort and the validation cohort. A later genetic analysis associated a missense DCLRE1C variant with V-gene and J-gene trimming of TCR beta chains, and an independent cohort replicated the association.

The V and J genes are TRBV7-9 and TRBJ1-2; TRBD1 aligns with 11 central bases. The material sequenced was PBMCs. This TCR was recovered from a man aged 35 to 55 in good health and CMV-seropositive. The DNA is TGTGCCAGCAGCTCCGGACAGGGGGCTTTGGGCTACACCTTC. It is translated as CASSSGQGALGYTF.